This T cell receptor beta chain was recovered during a study of T cells in Graves' hyperthyroidism and ophthalmopathy. Broader study findings: A model of 13 V-J pairs discriminated ophthalmopathy from stable hyperthyroidism.

Amplification of TCR beta CDR3 regions used RNA as the template. First-round RT-PCR of the TCR CDR3 relied on the HTBI primer set. TCRdb processed the multiplex PCR reads anew with MiXCR; each CDR3 protein has one entry. The sample yields about 340,000 distinct CDR3 sequences, roughly 18% seen once. Uncontrolled infection, other autoimmune disease, pregnancy or lactation disqualified patients from enrolment. Trimming pared 5 bases from V and 1 base from J, leaving 8 bases between. In germline, CDR1 is LGHNT, CDR2 FRNRAP. The CDR3 loop spans 13 amino acids. Concerning this clonotype itself: Its specificity is not known.

This clonotype was obtained from a woman in her forties or fifties with Graves' hyperthyroidism. The sample consisted of blood. The rearrangement joins TRBV12-5 to TRBJ1-1; weak D call: TRBD1 (5 bases). CDR3 sequence reads: CASGKTGNTEAFF. CDR3 nucleotides: TGTGCTAGTGGTAAAACAGGGAACACTGAAGCTTTCTTT.